The clone carrying this T cell receptor beta chain was counted a few times. V was trimmed by 1 base and J by 7 bases, leaving 10 bases between them. Germline CDR1 is SGHTA and CDR2 is FQGTGA. This CDR3 contains 13 residues. The data belong to a study of blood T cell repertoires in COVID-19. Assay used: immunoSEQ multiplex PCR; TCRdb lists only in-frame clones, some missing. In the table there are fewer than 60,000 clones, 70% to 80% of which are singletons. Sequences were obtained from peripheral blood. The source is a man aged 65-85 years with acute or convalescent COVID-19. The J gene is TRBJ1-2, the V gene TRBV7-3; D is ambiguous. The CDR3 sequence: CASSLRQDGGYTF. DNA for the CDR3: TGTGCCAGCAGCTTAAGGCAGGATGGTGGCTACACCTTC.